What follows are 5 T cell receptor beta chains derived from one specimen sequenced in a study of blood T cell repertoires in COVID-19. TCRdb's copy holds only in-frame clones and misses some; the assay was immunoSEQ multiplex PCR. The sample lists 150,000 to 200,000 clones; about 87% were seen once. Input material: peripheral blood. Receptor source: a man aged 55 to 70 with acute or convalescent COVID-19.

This sequence joins TRBV5-1 and TRBJ2-1, with 9 bases fitting TRBD2. The CDR3 extends over 14 amino acids. Germline V lookup: CDR1 SGHRS, CDR2 YFSETQ. The V and J ends lost 6 bases and 9 bases, in that order; junction bases with no gene match: 10. In DNA, the CDR3 is TGCGCCAGCACTAGCGGGGTGGGGGAAAGTGAGCAGTTCTTC. It specifies CASTSGVGESEQFF.

The V call is TRBV19, the J call TRBJ2-1, with 9 bases identical to TRBD2. V lost 0 bases, J lost 12 bases, and 12 bases stayed unmatched. The germline CDR1 and CDR2 sequences are LNHDA and SQIVND (reference sequence). The CDR3 is 16 amino acids. CDR3 amino acids: CASSIEGGRAGRGQFF. The CDR3 bases are TGTGCCAGTAGTATAGAAGGCGGGAGGGCCGGGAGAGGGCAGTTCTTC.

This chain joins TRBV18 and TRBJ1-3; D is possibly TRBD1 (5 bases). CDR1 KGHSH and CDR2 LQKENI come from the germline V gene. The length of the CDR3 is 14 residues. The V end lost 6 bases, the J end lost 0 bases, and 9 bases lay between the germline ends. The CDR3: CASSQTDSGNTIYF. The CDR3, as DNA: TGTGCCAGCTCCCAGACAGACTCTGGAAACACCATATATTTT.

This clone was counted a single time. The V and J genes are TRBV24-1 and TRBJ2-1, with TRBD2 identical over 11 bases. CDR1 KGHDR and CDR2 SFDVKD come from the germline V gene. V lost 1 base, J lost 4 bases, and 2 bases stayed unmatched. The CDR3 totals 16 residues. DNA of the CDR3: TGTGCCACCAGTGATTTCGTAGCGGGAGGGTACAATGAGCAGTTCTTC. This sequence encodes CATSDFVAGGYNEQFF.

This clone has a single count. The chain links TRBV7-9 to TRBJ1-2; 7 nucleotides agree with TRBD1. After removal of 3 bases from V and 6 bases from J, the junction contained 4 bases not matched to a gene. The germline V gene encodes CDR1 SEHNR and CDR2 FQNEAQ (reference sequence). This CDR3 spans 13 amino acids. The CDR3 DNA is TGTGCCAGCAGCTTCCAAGGGGGCCATGGCTACACCTTC. Its protein product is CASSFQGGHGYTF.